The 21 T cell receptor beta chains presented below share a single source sample, sequenced in a study of cytotoxic CD8 clonotypes in ibrutinib-treated CLL. Libraries were prepared by immunoSEQ multiplex PCR; TCRdb keeps only in-frame clonotypes and omits some of them. The sample holds fewer than 400,000 clones; 67% are singletons and the top ten take about 5.9%. Sequenced here: PBMCs, sampled after 36 months of ibrutinib treatment. The receptor source for this set is a human donor with chronic lymphocytic leukemia.

The gene calls are TRBV29-1 and TRBJ1-1; the match to TRBD1 covers 8 bases. The length of the CDR3 is 15 residues. Germline V gene data show CDR1 as SQVTM and CDR2 as ANQGSEA. V was pared by 5 bases and J by 0 bases, with 8 bases of the junction left unmatched. CDR3 nucleotide sequence: TGCAGCGTTCCTGGACAGGGTTGGTTGAACACTGAAGCTTTCTTT. It is translated as CSVPGQGWLNTEAFF. Full variable domain (missing parts from reference TRBV29-1 and TRBJ1-1): SAVISQKPSRDICQRGTSLTIQCQVDSQVTMMFWYRQQPGQSLTLIATANQGSEATYESGFVIDKFPISRPNLTFSTLTVSNMSPEDSSIYLCSVPGQGWLNTEAFFGQGTRLTVV.

The V gene is TRBV2, the J gene TRBJ2-5; D possibly corresponds to TRBD1 (5 bases). Germline V CDR1 and CDR2: SNHLY, FYNNEI. V lost 6 bases, J lost 2 bases, and 10 bases lay in between. The CDR3 covers 13 residues. The CDR3 spells CASRAGFQETQYF. In DNA, the CDR3 is TGTGCCAGCAGGGCAGGGTTTCAAGAGACCCAGTACTTC.

The gene calls are TRBV9 and TRBJ2-2, with D hard to call. Germline CDR1 SGDLS, CDR2 YYNGEE. This CDR3 is built from 14 residues. With 2 bases removed from V and 7 bases from J, the gap between germline ends came to 12 bases. CDR3 coding DNA: TGTGCCAGCAGCGTGCGAGGATTCGGCGGGGAGCTGTTTTTT. Encoded protein: CASSVRGFGGELFF.

The chain is built from TRBV5-6 and TRBJ1-4; D remains unclear. In germline, CDR1 is SGHDT, CDR2 YYEEEE. The CDR3 loop spans 12 amino acids. Trimming took off 5 bases at V and 6 bases at J, with 8 bases between the two ends. The CDR3: CASSRVYEKLFF. The CDR3 DNA reads TGTGCCAGCAGTCGAGTGTATGAAAAACTGTTTTTT.

This clone is a singleton in its sample. The V gene is TRBV10-3, the J gene TRBJ2-3, with 7 bases fitting TRBD2. The J segment lost 2 bases and the V segment lost 6 bases, leaving 5 bases of the junction unmatched. Germline V gives CDR1 ENHRY, CDR2 SYGVKD. CDR3 length: 14 residues. The CDR3, as DNA: TGTGCCATCAGCCTGGGGGGGAACACAGATACGCAGTATTTT. It encodes CAISLGGNTDTQYF.

Here the CDR3 DNA reads TGTGCCAGCAGCTTACTTAGCGGGAGGGCCGGCGAGCAGTACTTC. This translates into CASSLLSGRAGEQYF. The rearrangement links TRBV7-2 to TRBJ2-7, with TRBD2 matching over 11 bases. The trim removed 2 bases at V and 6 bases at J, leaving 6 bases unmatched. CDR3 size: 15 residues. Germline lookup yields CDR1 SGHTA and CDR2 FQGNSA.

This clone was counted between two and nine times. The rearrangement links TRBV6-6 to TRBJ2-6, with D unresolved. There are 14 residues in the CDR3. Germline loops: CDR1 MNHNY, CDR2 SVGAGI (reference sequence). With 7 bases removed from V and 4 bases from J, the gap between germline ends came to 11 bases. CDR3: CASNLPDGANVLTF. The CDR3 DNA is TGTGCCAGCAACCTCCCGGACGGGGCCAACGTCCTGACTTTC.

The chain uses TRBV6-1 and TRBJ1-1; a weak D match, TRBD1 (6 bases). V was trimmed by 5 bases and J by 7 bases, leaving 17 bases between them. Germline loops: CDR1 MNHNS, CDR2 SASEGT. The CDR3 runs to 14 residues. The CDR3 bases are TGTGCCAGCAGTAAGATTGACAGGTATGGTGAAGCTTTCTTT. This gives the protein CASSKIDRYGEAFF.

This chain joins TRBV7-2 and TRBJ2-6; no firm D call. Germline assignment: CDR1 SGHTA and CDR2 FQGNSA. V gave up 4 bases and J gave up 6 bases, with 13 bases separating them. This CDR3 is built from 15 residues. CDR3 protein: CASSYRRGVANVLTF. The CDR3 DNA is TGTGCCAGCAGCTATAGACGAGGTGTGGCCAACGTCCTGACTTTC.

The chain is built from TRBV19 and TRBJ2-7; D uncertain. Trimming cost V 1 base and J 4 bases, with 8 bases left between them. Germline-derived CDR1 and CDR2 are LNHDA and SQIVND (reference sequence). The CDR3 loop spans 13 amino acids. Written as DNA, the CDR3 is TGTGCCAGTAGTATAGGTGTGGCATACGAGCAGTACTTC. Amino acids: CASSIGVAYEQYF. Variable domain in full (rest from reference TRBV19 and TRBJ2-7): DGGITQSPKYLFRKEGQNVTLSCEQNLNHDAMYWYRQDPGQGLRLIYYSQIVNDFQKGDIAEGYSVSREKKESFPLTVTSAQKNPTAFYLCASSIGVAYEQYFGPGTRLTVT.

The gene calls are TRBV5-6 and TRBJ1-2; D is ambiguous. This CDR3 comprises 12 residues. V gave up 0 bases and J gave up 8 bases, with 8 bases separating them. Germline loops: CDR1 SGHDT, CDR2 YYEEEE. CDR3 sequence reads: CASSLGAQGYTF. CDR3 nucleotide sequence: TGTGCCAGCAGCTTGGGGGCACAAGGCTACACCTTC.

The chain carries TRBV6-5 and TRBJ1-5; a possible D gene is TRBD1 (6 bases). The CDR3 extends over 15 amino acids. Trimming removed 0 bases from V and 3 bases from J, with 9 bases in between. The germline CDR1 and CDR2 sequences are MNHEY and SVGAGI. The CDR3 DNA reads TGTGCCAGCAGTTACTCGCAGGGGCCCAATCAGCCCCAGCATTTT. Residues: CASSYSQGPNQPQHF.

The rearrangement uses TRBV27 and TRBJ1-4; D is undetermined. CDR1 and CDR2 (germline): MNHEY, SMNVEV (reference sequence). V was cut by 5 bases and J by 6 bases, with 16 bases left in between. The CDR3 extends over 15 amino acids. Here the CDR3 reads CASSPSMSRHEKLFF. The DNA of the CDR3 is TGTGCCAGCAGTCCCTCTATGTCCCGACATGAAAAACTGTTTTTT. The variable domain in full, completed from reference TRBV27 and TRBJ1-4, reads EAQVTQNPRYLITVTGKKLTVTCSQNMNHEYMSWYRQDPGLGLRQIYYSMNVEVTDKGDVPEGYKVSRKEKRNFPLILESPSPNQTSLYFCASSPSMSRHEKLFFGSGTQLSVL.

This rearrangement joins TRBV10-3 to TRBJ2-3; maybe TRBD1 (6 bases). V lost 4 bases, J lost 0 bases, and 8 bases lay in between. Germline V lookup: CDR1 ENHRY, CDR2 SYGVKD. CDR3 length: 14 amino acids. The CDR3 protein is CAISGTASTDTQYF. Written as DNA, the CDR3 is TGTGCCATCAGTGGGACAGCTAGCACAGATACGCAGTATTTT.

The chain uses TRBV4-1 and TRBJ2-3; 10 nucleotides align to TRBD2. V trimming: 3 bases; J trimming: 7 bases; junction bases outside the gene matches: 10. The V gene's germline CDR1 is MGHRA and CDR2 YSYEKL. This CDR3 has 16 residues. CDR3 in amino acids: CASSQLPGLAQYTQYF. CDR3 in DNA: TGCGCCAGCAGCCAGCTGCCGGGACTAGCGCAATATACGCAGTATTTT.

Regarding this clone: Other DNA variants within this sample encode the same CDR3. The chain employs TRBV28 and TRBJ2-7, with D maybe TRBD2 (5 bases). This CDR3 region has 14 residues. Trimming left V 5 bases short and J 3 bases short, with 14 bases between. Germline CDR1 is MDHEN and CDR2 is SYDVKM. CDR3 region: CASSLPGNYYEQYF. DNA for the CDR3: TGTGCCAGCAGTCTCCCCGGGAATTACTACGAGCAGTACTTC.

This clone occurred a few times. The V call is TRBV7-6, the J call TRBJ2-7; 11 positions agree with TRBD1. CDR3 length equals 15 residues. V lost 5 bases and J lost 2; bases outside the gene matches: 5. Per germline, CDR1 SGHVS and CDR2 FNYEAQ. CDR3 in DNA: TGTGCCAGCAGCCCGGGACAGGGGGTACCCTACGAGCAGTACTTC. Its translation: CASSPGQGVPYEQYF.

The chain has TRBV18 and TRBJ1-5; the D gene is possibly TRBD1 (6 bases). Germline V gene sequence: CDR1 KGHSH, CDR2 LQKENI. The CDR3 has 15 residues. Trimming shortened V by 1 base and J by 6 bases, and 13 bases separated the two germline ends. The CDR3 DNA sequence: TGTGCCAGCTCACCACGGGGGGCCGACCGTCAGCCCCAGCATTTT. It specifies CASSPRGADRQPQHF.

This clone was picked up a small number of times. Other nucleotide sequences in the sample specify the same CDR3. The chain uses TRBV7-9 and TRBJ2-7; D unresolved. V was shortened by 2 bases and J by 4 bases, with 6 bases between the two germline ends. This CDR3 comprises 12 residues. Germline V gene lookup returns CDR1 SEHNR and CDR2 FQNEAQ (reference sequence). This chain's CDR3 is CASSLSPYEQYF. The DNA for the CDR3 is TGTGCCAGCAGCTTAAGCCCATACGAGCAGTACTTC.

The chain carries TRBV29-1 and TRBJ1-4, with 8 bases that match TRBD1. Germline V lookup: CDR1 SQVTM, CDR2 ANQGSEA. CDR3 length: 14 amino acids. CDR3: CRINIGDRNEKLFF. CDR3 DNA: TGCAGGATTAATATAGGGGACAGGAATGAAAAACTGTTTTTT. Variable domain in full (rest from reference TRBV29-1 and TRBJ1-4): SAVISQKPSRDICQRGTSLTIQCQVDSQVTMMFWYRQQPGQSLTLIATANQGSEATYESGFVIDKFPISRPNLTFSTLTVSNMSPEDSSIYLCRINIGDRNEKLFFGSGTQLSVL.

In this sample, this clone turned up a few times. The V gene is TRBV6-5, the J gene TRBJ1-1; a weak D match, TRBD1 (6 bases). Deletions cut 0 bases from V and 4 bases from J, with 9 bases between. The CDR3 spans 14 residues. Germline V CDR1 and CDR2: MNHEY, SVGAGI. This CDR3 reads CASSYSGGGTEAFF. The CDR3 DNA is TGTGCCAGCAGTTACTCTGGGGGCGGCACTGAAGCTTTCTTT.